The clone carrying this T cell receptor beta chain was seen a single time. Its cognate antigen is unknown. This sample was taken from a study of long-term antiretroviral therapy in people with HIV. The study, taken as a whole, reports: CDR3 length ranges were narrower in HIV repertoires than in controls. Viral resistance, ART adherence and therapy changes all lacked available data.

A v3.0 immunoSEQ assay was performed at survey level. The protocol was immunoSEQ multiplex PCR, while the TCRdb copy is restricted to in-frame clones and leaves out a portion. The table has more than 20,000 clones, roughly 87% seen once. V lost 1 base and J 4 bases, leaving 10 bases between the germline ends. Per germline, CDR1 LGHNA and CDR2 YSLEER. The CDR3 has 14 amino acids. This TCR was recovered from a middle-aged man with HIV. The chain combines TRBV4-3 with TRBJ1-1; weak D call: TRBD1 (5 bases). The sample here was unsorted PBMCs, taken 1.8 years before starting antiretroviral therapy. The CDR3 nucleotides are TGCGCCAGCAGCCAAGTCAGGGCGGCCACTGAAGCTTTCTTT. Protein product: CASSQVRAATEAFF.